This TCR beta chain emerged from a study of CXCR3-negative and CXCR3-positive naive CD8 T cells. The CDR3 is 13 residues long. The libraries of TRB cDNA were constructed through 5' RACE using UMI labels. After re-calling the 5' RACE reads, TCRdb lists one entry per CDR3 protein, DNA absent. The sample includes about 62,000 distinct CDR3 sequences. Sample: naive CXCR3- CD8+ T cells from blood. Subset defined: CD45RO-CCR7+CD27+CD95- naive CD8+ T cells lacking CXCR3 (TNR3-). The rearrangement joins TRBV12-3 or TRBV12-4 to TRBJ2-3. The receptor's source is a human donor in good health. Some clones in this sample may be carry-over from other donors' samples. This CDR3 reads CASSFVGSDTQYF.